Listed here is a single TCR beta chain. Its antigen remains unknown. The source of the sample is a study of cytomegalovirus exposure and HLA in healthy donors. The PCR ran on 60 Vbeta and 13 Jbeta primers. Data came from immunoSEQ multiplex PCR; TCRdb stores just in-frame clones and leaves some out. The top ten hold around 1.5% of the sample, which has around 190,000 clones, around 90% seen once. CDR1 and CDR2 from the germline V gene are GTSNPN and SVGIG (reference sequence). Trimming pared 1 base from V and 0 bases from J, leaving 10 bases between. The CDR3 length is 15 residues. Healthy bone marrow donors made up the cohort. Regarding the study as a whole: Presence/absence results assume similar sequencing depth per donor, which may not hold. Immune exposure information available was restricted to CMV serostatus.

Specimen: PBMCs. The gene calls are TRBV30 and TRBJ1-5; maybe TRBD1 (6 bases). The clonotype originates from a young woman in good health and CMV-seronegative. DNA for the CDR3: TGTGCCTGGAGTGCTCCGGGACATAGCAATCAGCCCCAGCATTTT. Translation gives CAWSAPGHSNQPQHF.